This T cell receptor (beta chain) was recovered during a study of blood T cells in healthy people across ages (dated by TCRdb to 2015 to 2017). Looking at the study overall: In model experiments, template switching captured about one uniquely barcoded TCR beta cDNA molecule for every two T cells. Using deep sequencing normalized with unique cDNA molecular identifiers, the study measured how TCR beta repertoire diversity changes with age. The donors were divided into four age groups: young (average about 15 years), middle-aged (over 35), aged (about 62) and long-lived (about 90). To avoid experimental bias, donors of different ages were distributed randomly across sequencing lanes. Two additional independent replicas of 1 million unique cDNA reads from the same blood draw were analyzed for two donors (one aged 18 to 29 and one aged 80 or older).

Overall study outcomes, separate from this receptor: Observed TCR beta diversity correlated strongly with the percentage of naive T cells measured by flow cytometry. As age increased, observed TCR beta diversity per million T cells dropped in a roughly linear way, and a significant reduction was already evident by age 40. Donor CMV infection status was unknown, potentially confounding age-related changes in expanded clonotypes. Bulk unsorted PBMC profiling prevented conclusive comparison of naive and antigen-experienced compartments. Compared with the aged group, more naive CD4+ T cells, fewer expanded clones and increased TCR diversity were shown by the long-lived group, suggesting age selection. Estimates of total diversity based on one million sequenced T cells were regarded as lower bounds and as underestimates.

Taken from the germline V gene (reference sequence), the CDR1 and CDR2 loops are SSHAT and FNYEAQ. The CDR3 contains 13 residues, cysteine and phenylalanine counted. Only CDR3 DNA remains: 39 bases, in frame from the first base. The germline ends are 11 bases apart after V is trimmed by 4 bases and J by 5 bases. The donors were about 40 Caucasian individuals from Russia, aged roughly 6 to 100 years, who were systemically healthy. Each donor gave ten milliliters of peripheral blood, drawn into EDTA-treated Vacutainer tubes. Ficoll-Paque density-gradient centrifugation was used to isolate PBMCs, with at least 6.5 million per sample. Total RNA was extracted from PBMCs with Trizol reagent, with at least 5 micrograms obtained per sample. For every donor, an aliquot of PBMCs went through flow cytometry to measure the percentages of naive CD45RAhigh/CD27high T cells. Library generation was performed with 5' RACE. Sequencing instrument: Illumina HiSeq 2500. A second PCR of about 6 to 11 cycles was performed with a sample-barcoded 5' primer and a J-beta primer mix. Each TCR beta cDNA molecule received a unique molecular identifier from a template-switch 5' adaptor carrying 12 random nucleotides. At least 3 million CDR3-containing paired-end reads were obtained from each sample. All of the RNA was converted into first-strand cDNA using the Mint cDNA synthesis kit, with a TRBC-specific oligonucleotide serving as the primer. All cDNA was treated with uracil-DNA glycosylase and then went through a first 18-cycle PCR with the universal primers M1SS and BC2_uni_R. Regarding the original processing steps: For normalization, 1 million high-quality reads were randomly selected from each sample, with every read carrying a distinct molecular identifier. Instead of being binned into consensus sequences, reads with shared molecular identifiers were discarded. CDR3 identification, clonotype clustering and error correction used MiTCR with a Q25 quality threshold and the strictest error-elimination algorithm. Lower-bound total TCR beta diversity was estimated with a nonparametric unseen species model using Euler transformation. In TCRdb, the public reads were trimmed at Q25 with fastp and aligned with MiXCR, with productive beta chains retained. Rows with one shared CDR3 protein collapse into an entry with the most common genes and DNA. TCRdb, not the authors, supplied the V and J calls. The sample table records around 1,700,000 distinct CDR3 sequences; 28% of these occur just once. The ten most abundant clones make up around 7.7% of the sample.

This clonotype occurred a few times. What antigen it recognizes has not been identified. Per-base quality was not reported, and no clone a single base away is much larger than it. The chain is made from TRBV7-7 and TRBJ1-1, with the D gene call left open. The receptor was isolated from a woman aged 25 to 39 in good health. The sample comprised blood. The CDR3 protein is CASSSARGTEAFF. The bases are TGTGCCAGCAGCTCCGCGCGGGGTACTGAAGCTTTCTTT.